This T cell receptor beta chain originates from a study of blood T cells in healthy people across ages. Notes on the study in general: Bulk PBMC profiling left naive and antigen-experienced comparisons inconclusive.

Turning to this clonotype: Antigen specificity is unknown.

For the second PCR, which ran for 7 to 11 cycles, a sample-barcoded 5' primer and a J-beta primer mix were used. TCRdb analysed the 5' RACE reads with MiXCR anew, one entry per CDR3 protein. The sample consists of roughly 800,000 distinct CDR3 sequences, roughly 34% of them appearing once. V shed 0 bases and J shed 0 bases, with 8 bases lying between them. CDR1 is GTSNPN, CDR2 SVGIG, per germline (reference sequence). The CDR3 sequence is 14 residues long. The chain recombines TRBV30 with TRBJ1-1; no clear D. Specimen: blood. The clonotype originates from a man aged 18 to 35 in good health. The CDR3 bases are TGTGCCTGGAGTGTACAAGCAGTGAACACTGAAGCTTTCTTT. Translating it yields CAWSVQAVNTEAFF.